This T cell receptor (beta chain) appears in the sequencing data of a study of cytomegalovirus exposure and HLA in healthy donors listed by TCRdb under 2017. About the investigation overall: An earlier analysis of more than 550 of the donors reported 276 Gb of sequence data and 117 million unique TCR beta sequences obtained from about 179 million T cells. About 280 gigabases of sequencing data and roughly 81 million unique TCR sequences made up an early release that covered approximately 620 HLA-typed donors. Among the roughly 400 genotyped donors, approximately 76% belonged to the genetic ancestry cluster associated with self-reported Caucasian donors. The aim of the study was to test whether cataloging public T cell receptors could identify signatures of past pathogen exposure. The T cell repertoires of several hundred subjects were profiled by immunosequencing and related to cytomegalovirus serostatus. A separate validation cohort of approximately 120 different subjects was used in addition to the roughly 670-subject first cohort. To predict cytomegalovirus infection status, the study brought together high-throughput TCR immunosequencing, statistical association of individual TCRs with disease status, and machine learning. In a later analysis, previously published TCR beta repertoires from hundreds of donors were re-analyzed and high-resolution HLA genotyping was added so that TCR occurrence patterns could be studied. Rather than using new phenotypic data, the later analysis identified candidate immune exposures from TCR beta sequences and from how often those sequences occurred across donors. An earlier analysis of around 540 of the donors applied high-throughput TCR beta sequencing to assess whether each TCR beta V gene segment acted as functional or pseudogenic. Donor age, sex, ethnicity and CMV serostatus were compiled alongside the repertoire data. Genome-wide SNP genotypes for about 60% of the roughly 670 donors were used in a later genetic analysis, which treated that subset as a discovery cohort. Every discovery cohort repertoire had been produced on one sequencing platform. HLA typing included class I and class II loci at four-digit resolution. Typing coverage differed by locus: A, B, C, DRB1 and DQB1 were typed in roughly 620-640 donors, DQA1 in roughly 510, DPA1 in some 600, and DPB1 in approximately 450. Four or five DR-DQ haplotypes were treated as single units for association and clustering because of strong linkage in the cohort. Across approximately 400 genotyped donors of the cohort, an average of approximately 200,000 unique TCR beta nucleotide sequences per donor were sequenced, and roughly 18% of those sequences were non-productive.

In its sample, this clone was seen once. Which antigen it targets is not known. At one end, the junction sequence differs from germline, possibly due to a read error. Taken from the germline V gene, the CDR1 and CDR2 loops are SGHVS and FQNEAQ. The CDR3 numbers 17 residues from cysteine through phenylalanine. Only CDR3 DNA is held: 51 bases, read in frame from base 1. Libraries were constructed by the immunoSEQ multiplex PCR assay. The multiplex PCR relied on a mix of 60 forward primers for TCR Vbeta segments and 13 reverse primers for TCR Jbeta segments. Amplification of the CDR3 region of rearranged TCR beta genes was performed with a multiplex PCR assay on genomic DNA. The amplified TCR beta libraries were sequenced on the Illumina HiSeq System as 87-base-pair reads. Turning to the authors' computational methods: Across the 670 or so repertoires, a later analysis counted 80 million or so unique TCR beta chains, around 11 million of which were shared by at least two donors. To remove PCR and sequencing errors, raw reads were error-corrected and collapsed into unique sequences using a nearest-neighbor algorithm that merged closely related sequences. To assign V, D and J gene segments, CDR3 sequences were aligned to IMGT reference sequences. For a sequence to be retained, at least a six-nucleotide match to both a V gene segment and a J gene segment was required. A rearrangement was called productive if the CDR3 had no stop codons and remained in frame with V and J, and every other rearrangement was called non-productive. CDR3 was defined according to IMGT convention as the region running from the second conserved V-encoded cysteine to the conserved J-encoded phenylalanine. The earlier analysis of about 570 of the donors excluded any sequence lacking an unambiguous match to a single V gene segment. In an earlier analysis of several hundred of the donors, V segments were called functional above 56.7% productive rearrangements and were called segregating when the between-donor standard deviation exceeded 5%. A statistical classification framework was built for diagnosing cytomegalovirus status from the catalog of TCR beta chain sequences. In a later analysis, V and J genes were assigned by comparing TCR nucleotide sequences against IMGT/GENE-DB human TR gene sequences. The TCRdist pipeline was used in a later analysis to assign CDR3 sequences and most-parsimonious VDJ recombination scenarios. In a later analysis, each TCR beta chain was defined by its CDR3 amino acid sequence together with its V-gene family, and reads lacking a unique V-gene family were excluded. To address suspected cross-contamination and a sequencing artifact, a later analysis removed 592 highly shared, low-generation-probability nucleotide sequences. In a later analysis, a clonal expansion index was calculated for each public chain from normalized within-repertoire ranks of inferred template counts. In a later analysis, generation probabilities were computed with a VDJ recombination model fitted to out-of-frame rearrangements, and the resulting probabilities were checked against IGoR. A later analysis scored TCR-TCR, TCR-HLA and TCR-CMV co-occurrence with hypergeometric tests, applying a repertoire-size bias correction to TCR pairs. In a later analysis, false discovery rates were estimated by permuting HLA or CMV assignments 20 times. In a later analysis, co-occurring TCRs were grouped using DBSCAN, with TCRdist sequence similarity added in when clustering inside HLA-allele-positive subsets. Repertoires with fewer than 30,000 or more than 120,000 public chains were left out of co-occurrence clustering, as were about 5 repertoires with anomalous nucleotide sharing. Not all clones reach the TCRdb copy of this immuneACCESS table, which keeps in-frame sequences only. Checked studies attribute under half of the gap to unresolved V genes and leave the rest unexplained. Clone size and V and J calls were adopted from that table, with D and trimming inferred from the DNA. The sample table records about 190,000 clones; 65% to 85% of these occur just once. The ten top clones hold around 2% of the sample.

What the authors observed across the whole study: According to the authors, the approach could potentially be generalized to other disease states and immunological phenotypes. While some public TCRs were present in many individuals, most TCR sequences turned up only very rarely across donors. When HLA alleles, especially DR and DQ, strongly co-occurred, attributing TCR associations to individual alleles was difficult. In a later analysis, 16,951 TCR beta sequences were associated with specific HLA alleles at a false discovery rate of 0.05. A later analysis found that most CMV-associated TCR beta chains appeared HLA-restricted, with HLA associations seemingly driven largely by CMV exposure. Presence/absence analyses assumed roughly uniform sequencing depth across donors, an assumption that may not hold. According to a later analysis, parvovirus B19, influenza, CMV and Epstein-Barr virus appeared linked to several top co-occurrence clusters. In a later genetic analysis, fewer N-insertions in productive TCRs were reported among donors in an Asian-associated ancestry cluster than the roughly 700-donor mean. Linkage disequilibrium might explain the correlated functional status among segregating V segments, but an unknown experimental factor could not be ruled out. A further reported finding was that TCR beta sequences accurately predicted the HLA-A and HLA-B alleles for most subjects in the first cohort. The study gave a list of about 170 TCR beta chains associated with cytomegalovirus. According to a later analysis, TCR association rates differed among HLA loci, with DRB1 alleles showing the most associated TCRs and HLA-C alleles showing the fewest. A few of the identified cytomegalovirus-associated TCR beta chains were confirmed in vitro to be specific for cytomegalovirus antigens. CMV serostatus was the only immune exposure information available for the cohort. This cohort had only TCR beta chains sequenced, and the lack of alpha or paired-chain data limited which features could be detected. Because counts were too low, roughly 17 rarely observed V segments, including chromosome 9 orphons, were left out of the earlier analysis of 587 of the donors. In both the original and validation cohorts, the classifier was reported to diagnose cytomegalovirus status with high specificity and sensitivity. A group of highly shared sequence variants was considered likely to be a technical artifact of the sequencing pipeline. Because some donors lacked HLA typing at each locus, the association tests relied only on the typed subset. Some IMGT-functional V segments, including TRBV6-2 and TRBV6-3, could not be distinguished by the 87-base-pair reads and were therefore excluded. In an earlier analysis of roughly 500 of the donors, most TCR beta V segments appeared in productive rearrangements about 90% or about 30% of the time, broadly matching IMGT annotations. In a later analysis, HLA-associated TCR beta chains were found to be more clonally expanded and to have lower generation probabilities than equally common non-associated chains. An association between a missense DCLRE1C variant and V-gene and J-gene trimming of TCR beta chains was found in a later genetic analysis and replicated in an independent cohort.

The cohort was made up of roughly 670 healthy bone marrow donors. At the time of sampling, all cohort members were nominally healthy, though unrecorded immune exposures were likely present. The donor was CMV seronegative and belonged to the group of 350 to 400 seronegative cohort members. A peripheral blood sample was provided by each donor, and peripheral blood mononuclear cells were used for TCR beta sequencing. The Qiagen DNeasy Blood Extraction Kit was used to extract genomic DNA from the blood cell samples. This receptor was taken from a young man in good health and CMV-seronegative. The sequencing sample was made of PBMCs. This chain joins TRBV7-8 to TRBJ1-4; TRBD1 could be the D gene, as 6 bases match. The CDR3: CASNLGFRGRGNEKLFF. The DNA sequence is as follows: TGTGCCAGCAACTTAGGGTTCCGGGGCAGGGGTAATGAAAAACTGTTTTTT. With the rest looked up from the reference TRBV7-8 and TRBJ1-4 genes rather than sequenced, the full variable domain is GAGVSQSPRYKVAKRGQDVALRCDPISGHVSLFWYQQALGQGPEFLTYFQNEAQLDKSGLPSDRFFAERPEGSVSTLKIQRTQQEDSAVYLCASNLGFRGRGNEKLFFGSGTQLSVL.